Sequencing of this T cell receptor (beta chain) was carried out in a study of T cell responses to AZD1222 COVID-19 vaccine. Germline V gene sequence: CDR1 MNHEY, CDR2 SVGAGI. The CDR3 has 14 residues. Study-wide results and caveats: With dominance at 160-218 and 743-854, vaccine-associated CD4 TCRs spanned spike. Vaccination with two AZD1222 doses was followed by a rise in Spike-specific TCR breadth and depth. Among spike-specific TCRs, nearly half reportedly target unmutated variant regions. Only after the peak T cell response were repertoires sampled.

Generated by immunoSEQ multiplex PCR, the TCRdb table keeps only in-frame clones and is missing some. The sample has roughly 200,000 clones, 90% to 95% seen once; the top ten hold roughly 1%. In regard to this clone: Its antigen is still unknown. One junction end does not reproduce the germline sequence, and a read error may be involved. This specimen includes other DNA sequences encoding the same CDR3.

This clonotype was sampled from an adult who received the MenACWY meningococcal vaccine as a control. This material consisted of peripheral blood, taken 28 days after the second dose of the MenACWY control vaccine. This chain connects TRBV6-5 to TRBJ2-7; 10 bases agree with TRBD2. CDR3 in amino acids: CASRRTSGSYEQYF. The CDR3 nucleotides are TGTGCCAGCAGGCGGACTAGCGGCTCCTACGAGCAATACTTC.